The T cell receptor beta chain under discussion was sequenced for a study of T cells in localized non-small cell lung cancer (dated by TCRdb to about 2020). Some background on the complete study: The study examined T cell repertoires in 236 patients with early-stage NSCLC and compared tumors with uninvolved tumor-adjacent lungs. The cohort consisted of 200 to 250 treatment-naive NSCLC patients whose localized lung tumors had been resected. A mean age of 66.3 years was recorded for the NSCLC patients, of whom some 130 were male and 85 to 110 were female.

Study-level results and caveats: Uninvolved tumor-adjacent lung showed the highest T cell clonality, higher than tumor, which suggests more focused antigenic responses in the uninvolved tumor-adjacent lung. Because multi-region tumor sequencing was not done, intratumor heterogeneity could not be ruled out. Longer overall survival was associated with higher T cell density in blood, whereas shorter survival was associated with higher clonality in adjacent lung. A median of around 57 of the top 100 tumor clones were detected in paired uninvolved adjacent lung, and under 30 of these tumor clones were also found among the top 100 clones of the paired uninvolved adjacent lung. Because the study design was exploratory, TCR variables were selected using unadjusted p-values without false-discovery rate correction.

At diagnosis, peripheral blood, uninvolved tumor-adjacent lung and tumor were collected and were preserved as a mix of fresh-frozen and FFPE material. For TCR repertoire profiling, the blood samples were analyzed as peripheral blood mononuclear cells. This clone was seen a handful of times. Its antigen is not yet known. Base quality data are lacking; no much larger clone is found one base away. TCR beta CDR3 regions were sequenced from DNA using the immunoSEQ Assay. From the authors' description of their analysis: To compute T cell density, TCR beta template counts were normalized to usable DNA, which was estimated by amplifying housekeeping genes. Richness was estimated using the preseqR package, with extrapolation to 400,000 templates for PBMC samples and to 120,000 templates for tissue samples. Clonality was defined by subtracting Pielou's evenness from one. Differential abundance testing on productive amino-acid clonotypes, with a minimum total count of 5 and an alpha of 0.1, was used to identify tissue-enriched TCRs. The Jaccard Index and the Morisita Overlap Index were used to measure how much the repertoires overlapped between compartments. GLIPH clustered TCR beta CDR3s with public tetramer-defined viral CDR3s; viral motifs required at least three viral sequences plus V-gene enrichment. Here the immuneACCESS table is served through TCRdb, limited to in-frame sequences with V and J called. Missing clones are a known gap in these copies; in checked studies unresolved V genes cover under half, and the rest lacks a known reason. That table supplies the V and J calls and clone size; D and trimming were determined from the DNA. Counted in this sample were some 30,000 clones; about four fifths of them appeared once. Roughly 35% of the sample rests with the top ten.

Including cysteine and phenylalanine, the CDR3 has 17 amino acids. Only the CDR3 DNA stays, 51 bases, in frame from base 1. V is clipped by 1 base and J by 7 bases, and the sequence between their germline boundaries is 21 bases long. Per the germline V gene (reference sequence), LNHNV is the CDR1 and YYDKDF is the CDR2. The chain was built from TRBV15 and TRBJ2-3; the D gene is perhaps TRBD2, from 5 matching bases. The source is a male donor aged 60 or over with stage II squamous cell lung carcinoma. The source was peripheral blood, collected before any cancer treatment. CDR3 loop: CATSRGLGAPGQHTQYF. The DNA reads TGTGCCACCAGCAGAGGGTTGGGAGCCCCTGGCCAGCATACGCAGTATTTT.